The subject of this entry is one T cell receptor beta chain. The entry originates in a study of blood T cell repertoires in COVID-19. Study at large: Sites in the United States, Italy and Spain provided acute and convalescent COVID-19 samples.

This CDR3 is 14 amino acids long. Germline values: CDR1 LGHNA, CDR2 YNFKEQ. V gave up 0 bases and J gave up 2 bases, with 6 bases separating them. Original processing methods: It was from reference gene primer amplification that nucleated cell counts were estimated. Sequenced by immunoSEQ multiplex PCR; TCRdb stores in-frame clones only, minus some. Clone size and V and J calls were adopted from that table, with D and trimming inferred from the DNA. The top ten clones hold 4% to 6% of a sample with approximately 280,000 clones, 65% to 90% of them seen once. The clonotype originates from a man aged 50 or older with active or convalescent COVID-19. The sample taken for sequencing was peripheral blood. The chain links TRBV4-2 to TRBJ2-3; no clear D. The CDR3 DNA is TGTGCCAGCAGCCAAGATCGCGCCACAGATACGCAGTATTTT. Protein: CASSQDRATDTQYF.